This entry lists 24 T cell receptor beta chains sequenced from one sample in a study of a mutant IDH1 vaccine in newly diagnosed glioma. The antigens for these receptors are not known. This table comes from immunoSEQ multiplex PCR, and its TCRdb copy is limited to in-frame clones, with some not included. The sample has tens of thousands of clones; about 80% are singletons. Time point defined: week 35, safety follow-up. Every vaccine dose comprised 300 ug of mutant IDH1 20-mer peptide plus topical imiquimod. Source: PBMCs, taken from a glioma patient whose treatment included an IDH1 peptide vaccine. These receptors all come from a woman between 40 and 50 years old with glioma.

CDR3 coding DNA: TGTGCCAGCAGTGATTTTGCGGCGCTCTGGCAGCCCCAGCATTTT. It yields the protein CASSDFAALWQPQHF. The chain is built from TRBV2 and TRBJ1-5; D is ambiguous. Between the trimmed V and J ends, which lost 3 bases and 7 bases, there was a span of 16 bases. Germline loops: CDR1 SNHLY, CDR2 FYNNEI. CDR3 length: 15 amino acids.

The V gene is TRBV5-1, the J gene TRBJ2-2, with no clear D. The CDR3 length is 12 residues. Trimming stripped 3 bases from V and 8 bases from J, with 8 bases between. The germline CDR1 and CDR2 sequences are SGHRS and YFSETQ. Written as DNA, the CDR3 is TGCGCCAGCAGCTGGACCGCAGGGGAGCTGTTTTTT. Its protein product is CASSWTAGELFF.

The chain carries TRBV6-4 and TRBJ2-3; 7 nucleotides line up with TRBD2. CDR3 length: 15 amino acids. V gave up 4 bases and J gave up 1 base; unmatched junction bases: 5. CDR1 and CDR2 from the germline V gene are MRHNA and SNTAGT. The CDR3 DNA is TGTGCCAGCAGTGGGACGGGGGGAGGCACAGATACGCAGTATTTT. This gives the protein CASSGTGGGTDTQYF.

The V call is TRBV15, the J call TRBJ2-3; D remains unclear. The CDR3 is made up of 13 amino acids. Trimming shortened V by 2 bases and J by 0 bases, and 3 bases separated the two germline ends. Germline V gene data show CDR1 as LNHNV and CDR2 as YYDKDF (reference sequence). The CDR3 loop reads CATSRFSTDTQYF. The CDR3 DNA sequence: TGTGCCACCAGCAGATTCAGCACAGATACGCAGTATTTT.

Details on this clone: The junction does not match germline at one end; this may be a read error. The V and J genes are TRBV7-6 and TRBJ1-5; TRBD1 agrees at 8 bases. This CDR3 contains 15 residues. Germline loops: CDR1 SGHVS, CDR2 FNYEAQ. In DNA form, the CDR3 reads TGTGCCGGCAGTTCAGGGGGCGGTAGCAATCAGCCCCAGCATTTT. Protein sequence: CAGSSGGGSNQPQHF.

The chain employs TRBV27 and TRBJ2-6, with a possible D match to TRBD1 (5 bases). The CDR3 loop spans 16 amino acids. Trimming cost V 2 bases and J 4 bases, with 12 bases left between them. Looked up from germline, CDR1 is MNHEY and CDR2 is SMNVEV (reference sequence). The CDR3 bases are TGTGCCAGCAGTTTAATCCCCACAGGAGGGGCCAACGTCCTGACTTTC. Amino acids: CASSLIPTGGANVLTF.

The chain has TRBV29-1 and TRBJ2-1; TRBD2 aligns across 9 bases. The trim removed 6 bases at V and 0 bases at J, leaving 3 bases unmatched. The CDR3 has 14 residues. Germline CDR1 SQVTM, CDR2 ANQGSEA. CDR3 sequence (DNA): TGCAGCGTGGTAGCGGGGGCCTCCTACAATGAGCAGTTCTTC. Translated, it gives CSVVAGASYNEQFF.

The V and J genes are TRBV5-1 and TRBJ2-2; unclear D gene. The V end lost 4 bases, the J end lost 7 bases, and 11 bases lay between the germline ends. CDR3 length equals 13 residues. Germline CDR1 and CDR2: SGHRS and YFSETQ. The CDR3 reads CASSLYSIGELFF. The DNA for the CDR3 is TGCGCCAGCAGCCTGTATAGTATCGGGGAGCTGTTTTTT.

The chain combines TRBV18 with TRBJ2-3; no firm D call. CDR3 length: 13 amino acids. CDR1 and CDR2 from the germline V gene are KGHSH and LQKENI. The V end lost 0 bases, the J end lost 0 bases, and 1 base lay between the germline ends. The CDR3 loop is CASSPPSTDTQYF. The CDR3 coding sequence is TGTGCCAGCTCACCACCTAGCACAGATACGCAGTATTTT.

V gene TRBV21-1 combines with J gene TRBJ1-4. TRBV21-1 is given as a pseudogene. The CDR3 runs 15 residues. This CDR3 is CASSNRWAENEKLFF. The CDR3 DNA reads TGTGCCAGCAGCAATCGATGGGCGGAAAATGAAAAACTGTTTTTT.

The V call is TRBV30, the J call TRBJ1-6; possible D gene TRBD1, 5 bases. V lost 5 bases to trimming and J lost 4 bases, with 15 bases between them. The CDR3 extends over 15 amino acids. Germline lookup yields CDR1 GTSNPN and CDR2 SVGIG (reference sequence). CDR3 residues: CAWGGRGWYNSPLHF. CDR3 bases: TGTGCCTGGGGGGGGAGGGGTTGGTATAATTCACCCCTCCACTTT. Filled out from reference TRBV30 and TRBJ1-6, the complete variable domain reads SQTIHQWPATLVQPVGSPLSLECTVEGTSNPNLYWYRQAAGRGLQLLFYSVGIGQISSEVPQNLSASRPQDRQFILSSKKLLLSDSGFYLCAWGGRGWYNSPLHFGNGTRLTVT.

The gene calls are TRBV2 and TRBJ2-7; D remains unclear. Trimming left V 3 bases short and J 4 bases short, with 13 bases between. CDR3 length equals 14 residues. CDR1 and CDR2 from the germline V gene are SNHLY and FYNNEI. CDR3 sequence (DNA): TGTGCCAGCAGTGAGCCCACAAATTCGTACGAGCAGTACTTC. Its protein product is CASSEPTNSYEQYF.

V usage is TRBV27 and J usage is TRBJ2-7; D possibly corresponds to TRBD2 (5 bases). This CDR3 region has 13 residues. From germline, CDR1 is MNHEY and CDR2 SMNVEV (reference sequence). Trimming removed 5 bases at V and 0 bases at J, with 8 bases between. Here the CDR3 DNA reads TGTGCCAGCAGTAGCGGCAGCTCCTACGAGCAGTACTTC. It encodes CASSSGSSYEQYF.

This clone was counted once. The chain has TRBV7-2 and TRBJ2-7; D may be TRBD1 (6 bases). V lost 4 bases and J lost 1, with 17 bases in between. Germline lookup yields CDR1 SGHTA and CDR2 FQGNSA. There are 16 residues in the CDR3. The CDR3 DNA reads TGTGCCAGCAGCTCGCTAAGAACAGGGAAATCCTACGAGCAGTACTTC. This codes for CASSSLRTGKSYEQYF.

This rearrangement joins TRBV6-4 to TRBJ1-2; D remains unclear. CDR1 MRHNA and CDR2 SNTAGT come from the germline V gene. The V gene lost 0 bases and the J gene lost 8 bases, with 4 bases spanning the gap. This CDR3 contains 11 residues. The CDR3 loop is CASSDSRGYTF. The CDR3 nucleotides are TGTGCCAGCAGTGACTCGAGGGGCTACACCTTC.

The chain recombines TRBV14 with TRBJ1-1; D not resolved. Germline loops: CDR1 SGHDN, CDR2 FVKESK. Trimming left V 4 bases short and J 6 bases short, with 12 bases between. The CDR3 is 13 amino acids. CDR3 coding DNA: TGTGCCAGCAGCCCCGCGAGTTACGCTGAAGCTTTCTTT. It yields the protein CASSPASYAEAFF. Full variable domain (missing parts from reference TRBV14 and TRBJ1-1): EAGVTQFPSHSVIEKGQTVTLRCDPISGHDNLYWYRRVMGKEIKFLLHFVKESKQDESGMPNNRFLAERTGGTYSTLKVQPAELEDSGVYFCASSPASYAEAFFGQGTRLTVV.

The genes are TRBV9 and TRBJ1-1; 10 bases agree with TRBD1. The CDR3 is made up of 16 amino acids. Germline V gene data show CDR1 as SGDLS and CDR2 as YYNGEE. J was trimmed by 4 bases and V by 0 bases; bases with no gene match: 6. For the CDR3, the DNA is TGTGCCAGCAGCGTAGGGATGGGACAGGGGACCACTGAAGCTTTCTTT. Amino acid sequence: CASSVGMGQGTTEAFF.

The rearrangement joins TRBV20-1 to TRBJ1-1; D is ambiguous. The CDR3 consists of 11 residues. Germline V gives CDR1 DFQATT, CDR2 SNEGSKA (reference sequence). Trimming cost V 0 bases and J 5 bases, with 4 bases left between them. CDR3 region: CSARDRTEAFF. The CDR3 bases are TGCAGTGCTAGAGACCGGACTGAAGCTTTCTTT.

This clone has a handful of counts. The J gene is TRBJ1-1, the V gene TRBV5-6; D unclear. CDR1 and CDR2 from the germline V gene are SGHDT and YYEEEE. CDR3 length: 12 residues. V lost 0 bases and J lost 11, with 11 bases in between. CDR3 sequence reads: CASSLDGGLAFF. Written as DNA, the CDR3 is TGTGCCAGCAGCTTGGACGGTGGGCTGGCTTTCTTT. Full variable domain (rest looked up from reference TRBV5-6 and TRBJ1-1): DAGVTQSPTHLIKTRGQQVTLRCSPKSGHDTVSWYQQALGQGPQFIFQYYEEEERQRGNFPDRFSGHQFPNYSSELNVNALLLGDSALYLCASSLDGGLAFFGQGTRLTVV.

The CDR3 protein is CASTPGFPLHF. CDR3 DNA sequence: TGTGCCAGCACCCCCGGGTTCCCCCTCCACTTT. This chain uses TRBV6-1 with TRBJ1-6; D not resolved. Germline CDR1 is MNHNS and CDR2 is SASEGT. The V end lost 7 bases, the J end lost 13 bases, and 11 bases lay between the germline ends. The CDR3 is made up of 11 amino acids.

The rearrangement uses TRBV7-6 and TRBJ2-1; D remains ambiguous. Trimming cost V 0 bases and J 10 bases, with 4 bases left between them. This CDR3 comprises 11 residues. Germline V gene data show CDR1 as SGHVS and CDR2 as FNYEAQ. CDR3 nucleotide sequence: TGTGCCAGCAGCTTAGCCCAGGAGCAGTTCTTC. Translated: CASSLAQEQFF.

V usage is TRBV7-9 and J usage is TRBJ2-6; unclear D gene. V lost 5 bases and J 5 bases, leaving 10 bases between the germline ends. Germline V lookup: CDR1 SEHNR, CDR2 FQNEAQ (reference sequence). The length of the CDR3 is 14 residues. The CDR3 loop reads CASSPVQRANVLTF. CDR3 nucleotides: TGTGCCAGCAGCCCAGTGCAACGGGCCAACGTCCTGACTTTC.

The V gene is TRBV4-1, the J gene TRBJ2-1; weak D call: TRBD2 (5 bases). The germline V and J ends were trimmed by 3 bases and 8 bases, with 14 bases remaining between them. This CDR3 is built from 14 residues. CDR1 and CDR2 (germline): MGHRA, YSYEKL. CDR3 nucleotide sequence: TGCGCCAGCAGCCACGAACGAGGGTCGGATGAGCAGTTCTTC. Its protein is CASSHERGSDEQFF.

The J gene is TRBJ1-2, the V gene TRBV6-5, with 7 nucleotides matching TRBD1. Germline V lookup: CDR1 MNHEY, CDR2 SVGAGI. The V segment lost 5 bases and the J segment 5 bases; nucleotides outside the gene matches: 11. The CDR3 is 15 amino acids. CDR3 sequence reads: CASSPPGQHYYGYTF. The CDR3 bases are TGTGCCAGCAGTCCCCCGGGACAGCACTATTATGGCTACACCTTC.